Each of the 19 T cell receptor beta chains below was sequenced from the same sample in a study of cytomegalovirus exposure and HLA in healthy donors (dated by TCRdb to 2015 to 2018). Receptors were amplified or captured by the immunoSEQ multiplex PCR assay. The multiplex PCR relied on a mix of 60 forward primers for TCR Vbeta segments and 13 reverse primers for TCR Jbeta segments. TCRdb took this table from immuneACCESS and kept in-frame rearrangements with V and J called. Such tables lack part of the clones; where checked against another copy, unresolved V genes explain under half of the gap, and the rest is unexplained. Across this sample there are under 200,000 clones, with roughly 84% seen only once. The leading ten clones occupy 0.26% of the sample. Material: PBMCs. These receptors were collected from a boy younger than 18 in good health and CMV-seronegative.

This clone appeared a single time. The chain joins TRBV5-1 to TRBJ2-7; tentative D call: TRBD2 (6 bases). Germline V gene lookup returns CDR1 SGHRS and CDR2 YFSETQ. This CDR3 has 14 residues. Trimming pared 1 base from V and 6 bases from J, leaving 14 bases between. CDR3 in DNA: TGCGCCAGCAGCTTGCAAGGGGAGGTAGCCGAGCAGTACTTC. Its protein is CASSLQGEVAEQYF.

With respect to this clone: The sample contains more than one DNA sequence encoding this CDR3. This chain uses TRBV29-1 with TRBJ2-5; 8 nucleotides align to TRBD2. This CDR3 has 14 amino acids. The V gene end was trimmed by 5 bases and the J gene end by 5 bases; junction bases not matched to a gene: 10. CDR1 and CDR2 from the germline V gene are SQVTM and ANQGSEA. The CDR3 reads CSVSSGGVQETQYF. As DNA, the CDR3 is TGCAGCGTTTCTTCGGGGGGGGTACAGGAGACCCAGTACTTC.

The V gene is TRBV28, the J gene TRBJ1-1; possible D gene TRBD1, 6 bases. From germline, CDR1 is MDHEN and CDR2 SYDVKM. This CDR3 comprises 11 residues. V lost 7 bases to trimming and J lost 14 bases, with 17 bases between them. Here the CDR3 DNA reads TGTGCCAGCACTTCGGGGGGGGCCCGCTTCTTT. Protein: CASTSGGARFF.

The chain is built from TRBV4-3 and TRBJ2-7; TRBD2 matches 16 bases. The CDR3 consists of 22 residues. V lost 0 bases, J lost 0 bases, and 14 bases stayed unmatched. Germline values: CDR1 LGHNA, CDR2 YSLEER. CDR3: CASSQDMLGLAGGDRSSYEQYF. CDR3 sequence (DNA): TGCGCCAGCAGCCAAGATATGCTGGGACTAGCGGGGGGGGATCGAAGCTCCTACGAGCAGTACTTC.

V and J are TRBV6-1 and TRBJ1-1; D might be TRBD1 (5 bases). CDR1 and CDR2 (germline): MNHNS, SASEGT. CDR3 length equals 15 residues. V gave up 3 bases and J gave up 4 bases, with 15 bases separating them. CDR3 protein: CASSDGGKVGTEAFF. CDR3 nucleotides: TGTGCCAGCAGTGATGGGGGGAAGGTGGGCACTGAAGCTTTCTTT.

This clone was detected a few times. The V gene is TRBV7-9, the J gene TRBJ1-2, with D maybe TRBD1 (5 bases). This CDR3 is 14 amino acids long. Germline values: CDR1 SEHNR, CDR2 FQNEAQ (reference sequence). Trimming left V 1 base short and J 6 bases short, with 12 bases between. This CDR3 is CASSLVGGFNGYTF. As DNA, the CDR3 is TGTGCCAGCAGCTTAGTCGGGGGGTTCAATGGCTACACCTTC.

The chain recombines TRBV19 with TRBJ2-3; 8 bases are shared with TRBD1. There are 16 residues in the CDR3. CDR1 is LNHDA, CDR2 SQIVND, per germline (reference sequence). With V trimmed by 2 bases and J by 4 bases, 8 bases remained unmatched. The CDR3 region has the DNA TGTGCCAGTAGTATATCTGCAGGGGGCACCGCAGATACGCAGTATTTT. Amino acids: CASSISAGGTADTQYF.

The chain joins TRBV5-1 to TRBJ2-5, with 9 nucleotides matching TRBD2. The germline V gene has CDR1 SGHRS and CDR2 YFSETQ. The CDR3 covers 17 residues. Trimming cost V 5 bases and J 5 bases; bases outside gene matches: 16. The CDR3 loop reads CASRKNGGGAGGETQYF. CDR3 in DNA: TGCGCCAGCAGAAAGAATGGCGGGGGGGCCGGAGGGGAGACCCAGTACTTC.

The chain uses TRBV29-1 and TRBJ1-2, with TRBD1 matching over 7 bases. The CDR3 consists of 13 residues. V lost 8 bases, J lost 6 bases, and 12 bases stayed unmatched. From germline, CDR1 is SQVTM and CDR2 ANQGSEA. The CDR3 reads CSPPRQGENGYTF. The CDR3 DNA reads as TGCAGCCCGCCCCGACAGGGAGAAAATGGCTACACCTTC. The variable domain in full, with the rest retrieved from reference TRBV29-1 and TRBJ1-2, is SAVISQKPSRDICQRGTSLTIQCQVDSQVTMMFWYRQQPGQSLTLIATANQGSEATYESGFVIDKFPISRPNLTFSTLTVSNMSPEDSSIYLCSPPRQGENGYTFGSGTRLTVV.

The V gene is TRBV15, the J gene TRBJ2-1, with TRBD2 identical over 10 bases. Germline V lookup: CDR1 LNHNV, CDR2 YYDKDF (reference sequence). J lost 8 bases, V lost 0 bases, and 7 bases had no gene match. The CDR3 has 16 residues. DNA for the CDR3: TGTGCCACCAGCAGAGAACCAGGACTAGCGGTTTATGAGCAGTTCTTC. It yields the protein CATSREPGLAVYEQFF.

This clone was seen only a few times. This chain joins TRBV6-6 and TRBJ2-5, with D uncertain. CDR3 length equals 11 residues. CDR1 is MNHNY, CDR2 SVGAGI, per germline (reference sequence). V shed 10 bases and J shed 5 bases, with 11 bases lying between them. The CDR3 DNA reads TGTGCCACGTCCGCCGGGGAGACCCAGTACTTC. The encoded protein is CATSAGETQYF.

The chain carries TRBV7-9 and TRBJ1-4; 8 bases agree with TRBD1. V was pared by 3 bases and J by 7 bases, with 10 bases of the junction left unmatched. In germline, CDR1 is SEHNR, CDR2 FQNEAQ (reference sequence). This CDR3 contains 16 residues. The CDR3 reads CASSFGLGTGGEKLFF. CDR3 nucleotides: TGTGCCAGCAGCTTCGGACTTGGGACAGGTGGTGAAAAACTGTTTTTT.

The J gene is TRBJ1-3, the V gene TRBV7-3; no clear D gene. The ends were cut back, 1 base at V and 2 bases at J, with 12 bases in the middle. CDR1 is SGHTA, CDR2 FQGTGA, per germline. The CDR3 is 16 residues long. CDR3 loop: CASSLMPAGTGNTIYF. The CDR3 DNA reads as TGTGCCAGCAGCTTAATGCCCGCGGGGACTGGAAACACCATATATTTT. The entire variable domain, with the rest obtained from reference TRBV7-3 and TRBJ1-3, is as follows: GAGVSQTPSNKVTEKGKYVELRCDPISGHTALYWYRQSLGQGPEFLIYFQGTGAADDSGLPNDRFFAVRPEGSVSTLKIQRTERGDSAVYLCASSLMPAGTGNTIYFGEGSWLTVV.

The rearrangement joins TRBV28 to TRBJ1-3; no clear D. V lost 3 bases, J lost 0 bases, and 6 bases lay in between. CDR1 and CDR2 (germline): MDHEN, SYDVKM. The CDR3 is 14 amino acids. As DNA, the CDR3 is TGTGCCAGCAGTTTGATAGTCTCTGGAAACACCATATATTTT. Translating it yields CASSLIVSGNTIYF.

The V gene is TRBV19, the J gene TRBJ1-4, with D uncertain. Trimming took off 7 bases at V and 5 bases at J, with 17 bases between the two ends. CDR1 and CDR2 from the germline V gene are LNHDA and SQIVND (reference sequence). There are 15 residues in the CDR3. Here the CDR3 DNA reads TGTGCCAGTATCAGTCGAAGCCGAGGGAATGAAAAACTGTTTTTT. As protein: CASISRSRGNEKLFF. The complete variable domain, with remaining parts taken from reference TRBV19 and TRBJ1-4, reads DGGITQSPKYLFRKEGQNVTLSCEQNLNHDAMYWYRQDPGQGLRLIYYSQIVNDFQKGDIAEGYSVSREKKESFPLTVTSAQKNPTAFYLCASISRSRGNEKLFFGSGTQLSVL.

The chain combines TRBV6-1 with TRBJ2-7; 9 bases fit TRBD2. CDR3 size: 15 residues. From germline, CDR1 is MNHNS and CDR2 SASEGT. V was pared by 7 bases and J by 5 bases, with 12 bases of the junction left unmatched. This CDR3 reads CASILVAGVIDEQYF. CDR3 nucleotide sequence: TGTGCCAGCATACTGGTAGCGGGAGTAATCGACGAGCAGTACTTC.

The CDR3: CASSPSYPTGNYNEQFF. CDR3 nucleotides: TGTGCCAGCAGCCCGTCATATCCAACCGGGAACTACAATGAGCAGTTCTTC. The J gene is TRBJ2-1, the V gene TRBV7-6; a weak D match, TRBD2 (5 bases). CDR3 length: 17 amino acids. Trimming removed 5 bases at V and 3 bases at J, with 20 bases between. The germline V gene encodes CDR1 SGHVS and CDR2 FNYEAQ.

This chain uses TRBV7-2 with TRBJ2-7, with D perhaps matching TRBD2 (5 bases). Trimming cost V 5 bases and J 7 bases, with 9 bases left between them. The germline V gene encodes CDR1 SGHTA and CDR2 FQGNSA. The CDR3 contains 11 residues. The CDR3: CASSVGGEQYF. CDR3 nucleotide sequence: TGTGCCAGCAGCGTCGGCGGGGAGCAGTACTTC.

This sequence joins TRBV4-1 and TRBJ2-1; 9 bases are a match to TRBD1. The CDR3 has 15 residues. V gave up 0 bases and J gave up 13 bases; unmatched junction bases: 10. Looked up from germline, CDR1 is MGHRA and CDR2 is YSYEKL. CDR3 loop: CASSQEGTGRPSQFF. CDR3 nucleotides: TGCGCCAGCAGCCAAGAAGGGACAGGGCGCCCGAGCCAGTTCTTC.